This T cell receptor beta chain appears in the sequencing data of a study of blood T cell repertoires in COVID-19. Study summary: Samples came from the United States, Italy and Spain, spanning acute and convalescent COVID-19. In each case, the material was cDNA or gDNA derived from T cells, B-cell-depleted T cells, or PBMCs.

CDR3 length: 18 amino acids. The germline gives CDR1 SGHNT, CDR2 YYREEE (reference sequence). J was trimmed by 0 bases and V by 4 bases; bases with no gene match: 8. Original processing notes: Amplification with reference gene primers provided the estimates of nucleated cell counts. Sequenced by immunoSEQ multiplex PCR; TCRdb stores in-frame clones only, minus some. That table is the source of V, J and clone size, and D and trimming were worked out from the DNA. The repertoire has 24,000 or so clones, 80% to 90% of them found once; the top ten carry over 25%. This chain joins TRBV5-4 and TRBJ2-3; 13 bases align to TRBD2. Specimen: peripheral blood. The source is a human donor with active COVID-19. The donor label of this sample is uncertain. The CDR3 sequence: CASSPWTSGGPSTDTQYF. The CDR3 bases are TGTGCCAGCAGCCCTTGGACTAGCGGGGGCCCTAGCACAGATACGCAGTATTTT.